A selection of T cell receptor beta chains follows, all from one sample in a study of blood T cell repertoires in COVID-19. Profiled with immunoSEQ multiplex PCR; TCRdb holds only in-frame clones, not every one. Of fewer than 200,000 clones in the sample, approximately 80% were seen once. Sequencing used peripheral blood. These receptors came from an elderly woman with COVID-19, enrolled during active disease. CDR3s include the opening cysteine and the closing phenylalanine or tryptophan. D genes are given only for firm matches. Rows may omit the clone size; those that give it use once, few, many or a size class.

.	TRBV18	.	TRBJ1-5	CASSPWAGDNQPQHF	TGTGCCAGCTCACCCTGGGCAGGGGACAATCAGCCCCAGCATTTT
TRBD2	TRBV19	few	TRBJ2-3	CASSIIAGDTQYF	TGTGCCAGTAGTATAATAGCGGGTGATACGCAGTATTTT
TRBD1	TRBV29-1	.	TRBJ1-5	CSVDRQGAQHF	TGCAGCGTAGACCGACAGGGCGCCCAGCATTTT
TRBD2	TRBV9	.	TRBJ2-1	CASSGSGLAGGSYNEQFF	TGTGCCAGCAGCGGCTCAGGACTAGCGGGCGGTTCCTACAATGAGCAGTTCTTC
.	TRBV7-3	.	TRBJ2-1	CASSLRDSPNEQFF	TGTGCCAGCAGCTTACGGGACTCACCCAATGAGCAGTTCTTC
TRBD2	TRBV5-8	.	TRBJ2-7	CASSIGLAAYEQYF	TGTGCCAGCAGCATAGGACTAGCGGCCTACGAGCAGTACTTC
TRBD2	TRBV11-2	.	TRBJ2-7	CASSLGAGGSYEQYF	TGTGCCAGCAGCTTGGGAGCGGGAGGCTCCTACGAGCAGTACTTC
TRBD1	TRBV11-1	.	TRBJ1-1	CASSHGQDTEAFF	TGTGCCAGCAGCCACGGACAGGACACTGAAGCTTTCTTT
TRBD2	TRBV28	.	TRBJ2-3	CASSLFASGLIDTQYF	TGTGCCAGCAGTTTATTCGCTAGCGGGCTCATAGATACGCAGTATTTT
.	TRBV18	.	TRBJ2-2	CASSPRAGKDGELFF	TGTGCCAGCTCACCACGCGCGGGGAAGGACGGGGAGCTGTTTTTT
.	TRBV4-1	.	TRBJ1-2	CASSPPRRVDGYTF	TGCGCCAGCAGTCCTCCGAGGAGGGTCGATGGCTACACCTTC
TRBD1	TRBV3-1/TRBV3-2	.	TRBJ2-5	CASSLDRVLGVQETQYF	TGTGCCAGCAGCCTAGACAGGGTGTTAGGCGTTCAAGAGACCCAGTACTTC
.	TRBV5-1	.	TRBJ2-1	CASSLAVSSYNEQFF	TGCGCCAGCAGCTTGGCTGTTAGCTCCTACAATGAGCAGTTCTTC
.	TRBV7-2	few	TRBJ1-1	CASRGSTGNTEAFF	TGTGCCAGCAGGGGGTCGACAGGGAACACTGAAGCTTTCTTT
.	TRBV5-1	.	TRBJ2-2	CASSLGGRNTGELFF	TGCGCCAGCAGCTTGGGTGGCAGGAACACCGGGGAGCTGTTTTTT
.	TRBV7-9	.	TRBJ1-3	CASSLASSSGNTIYF	TGTGCCAGCAGCTTAGCTAGTAGCTCTGGAAACACCATATATTTT
.	TRBV7-9	.	TRBJ2-7	CASSAQGGSEQYF	TGTGCCAGCAGCGCGCAGGGGGGATCGGAGCAGTACTTC
.	TRBV18	.	TRBJ1-1	CASSPPSGGVTEAFF	TGTGCCAGCTCACCACCGTCCGGAGGTGTAACTGAAGCTTTCTTT
.	TRBV18	.	TRBJ2-7	CASALDGTTEQYF	TGTGCCAGCGCTTTGGACGGGACAACCGAGCAGTACTTC
.	TRBV25-1	once	TRBJ1-2	CASSLPLQSSYTF	TGTGCCAGCAGTCTCCCTCTACAGTCCTCCTACACCTTC
.	TRBV28	once	TRBJ1-4	CASTLPEDRTNEKLFF	TGTGCCAGCACACTGCCCGAAGACAGGACTAATGAAAAACTGTTTTTT
TRBD1	TRBV5-1	.	TRBJ2-7	CASSWTGSNEQYF	TGCGCCAGCAGCTGGACAGGGTCCAACGAGCAGTACTTC
.	TRBV28	.	TRBJ1-5	CASSPKLGSNQPQHF	TGTGCCAGCAGTCCAAAACTAGGGAGCAATCAGCCCCAGCATTTT
.	TRBV7-6	few	TRBJ2-3	CASSLEWGTTSTDTQYF	TGTGCCAGCAGCTTAGAGTGGGGGACAACAAGCACAGATACGCAGTATTTT
.	TRBV5-8	few	TRBJ2-3	CASSKDSPTDTQYF	TGTGCCAGCAGCAAAGACAGTCCCACAGATACGCAGTATTTT
.	TRBV29-1	once	TRBJ1-1	CSALVSGGFVNTEAFF	TGCAGCGCCCTTGTTTCGGGGGGTTTCGTGAACACTGAAGCTTTCTTT
.	TRBV6-5	many	TRBJ2-1	CASSPRDTQFEQFF	TGTGCCAGCAGTCCCCGGGACACTCAATTTGAGCAGTTCTTC